These T cell receptor beta chains were read from a single sample in a study of blood T cell repertoires in COVID-19. Only in-frame clones appear in the TCRdb table, and some are missing; sequencing was by immunoSEQ multiplex PCR. The data show some 200,000 clones, roughly nine tenths seen once. Source material: peripheral blood. The receptors derive from a woman in her 70s with acute or convalescent COVID-19. The conserved cysteine and the conserved F or W are not part of the CDR3 here.

J gene: TRBJ1-2; V gene: TRBV4-2; CDR3 protein: ASSQESFYGYT
J gene: TRBJ2-2; V gene: TRBV2; CDR3 protein: ASKGTGGGGELF
J gene: TRBJ2-3; V gene: TRBV3-1/TRBV3-2; CDR3 protein: ASRTSGNPQY
J gene: TRBJ2-1; V gene: TRBV5-5; CDR3 protein: ASSLTAGGTYNEQF
J gene: TRBJ2-5; V gene: TRBV5-1; CDR3 protein: ASSLGVALEGRETQY
J gene: TRBJ2-3; V gene: TRBV5-1; CDR3 protein: ASSLGLAYTDTQY
J gene: TRBJ2-3; V gene: TRBV3-1/TRBV3-2; CDR3 protein: ASSQEGLPPFQSTDTQY
J gene: TRBJ2-7; V gene: TRBV15; CDR3 protein: ATSRDLIAGIYEQY
J gene: TRBJ2-7; V gene: TRBV2; CDR3 protein: ASTLKGREGEQY
J gene: TRBJ1-4; V gene: TRBV7-9; CDR3 protein: ASSFGSSTTNEKLF
J gene: TRBJ1-1; V gene: TRBV16; CDR3 protein: ASRQGIVKTGARGTEAF
J gene: TRBJ2-3; V gene: TRBV14; CDR3 protein: ASSQEGVTQY
J gene: TRBJ1-6; V gene: TRBV7-9; CDR3 protein: ASSTRDRDNNSPLH
J gene: TRBJ2-5; V gene: TRBV5-4; CDR3 protein: ASSRGTGLETQY
J gene: TRBJ1-6; V gene: TRBV6-2/TRBV6-3; CDR3 protein: ASSSTGTGGARSYNSPLH
J gene: TRBJ2-4; V gene: TRBV3-1/TRBV3-2; CDR3 protein: ASSLRGGKNIQY
J gene: TRBJ2-4; V gene: TRBV5-8; CDR3 protein: ASSEPGTSGNIQY
J gene: TRBJ2-7; V gene: TRBV4-2; CDR3 protein: ASSQGLELAGSYEQY
J gene: TRBJ2-2; V gene: TRBV19; CDR3 protein: ASIRQGAPTGELF
J gene: TRBJ2-7; V gene: TRBV19; CDR3 protein: ASSISGGPYEQY
J gene: TRBJ1-3; V gene: TRBV7-9; CDR3 protein: ASSLDGQLSASGNTIY
J gene: TRBJ2-2; V gene: TRBV24-1; CDR3 protein: ATNDRVSPGELF
J gene: TRBJ2-1; V gene: TRBV24-1; CDR3 protein: ATSDPGLAEPNNEQF
J gene: TRBJ1-6; V gene: TRBV19; CDR3 protein: ASSTRGQGNSPLH
J gene: TRBJ1-3; V gene: TRBV7-2; CDR3 protein: ASSLVSSGSFSGNTIY
J gene: TRBJ1-1; V gene: TRBV11-2; CDR3 protein: ASSPLGRGAF
J gene: TRBJ1-6; V gene: TRBV2; CDR3 protein: ASRGRGHNSPLH
J gene: TRBJ1-1; V gene: TRBV5-4; CDR3 protein: ASSLDRLRGAF
J gene: TRBJ1-2; V gene: TRBV29-1; CDR3 protein: SVVIGGGYT
J gene: TRBJ2-5; V gene: TRBV10-2; CDR3 protein: ASSIRQETQY
J gene: TRBJ1-1; V gene: TRBV7-9; CDR3 protein: ASSLADRGPYEAF
J gene: TRBJ1-1; V gene: TRBV5-4; CDR3 protein: ASSLVGANTEAF
J gene: TRBJ2-2; V gene: TRBV15; CDR3 protein: ATSRDRMDTGELF
J gene: TRBJ2-2; V gene: TRBV2; CDR3 protein: ASSQTGGFAELF
J gene: TRBJ1-1; V gene: TRBV7-8; CDR3 protein: ASSLSRAQGNTEAF
J gene: TRBJ1-2; V gene: TRBV28; CDR3 protein: ASRLSRGTHYGYT
J gene: TRBJ2-5; V gene: TRBV5-1; CDR3 protein: ASSLLKGGETQY
J gene: TRBJ1-5; V gene: TRBV7-9; CDR3 protein: ASSLGQGNQPQH